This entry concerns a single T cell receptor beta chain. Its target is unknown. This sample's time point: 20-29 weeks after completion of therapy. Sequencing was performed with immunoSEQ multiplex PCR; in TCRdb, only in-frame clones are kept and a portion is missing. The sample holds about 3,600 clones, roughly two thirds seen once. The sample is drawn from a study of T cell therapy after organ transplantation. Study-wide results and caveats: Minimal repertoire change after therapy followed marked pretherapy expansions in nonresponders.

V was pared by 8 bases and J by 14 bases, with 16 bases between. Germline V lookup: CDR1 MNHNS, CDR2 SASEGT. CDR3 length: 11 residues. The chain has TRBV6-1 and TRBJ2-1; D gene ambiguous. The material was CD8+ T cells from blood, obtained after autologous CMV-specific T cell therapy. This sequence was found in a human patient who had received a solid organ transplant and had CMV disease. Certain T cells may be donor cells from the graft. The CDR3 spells CASDGAIKEFF. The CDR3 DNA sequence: TGTGCCAGCGATGGAGCCATTAAAGAGTTCTTC.